This TCR beta chain was identified in a study of T-cell memory formation after mild COVID-19. Looking at the study overall: Largely donor-specific sequence clusters came from a couple of donors. The study, taken as a whole, reports: Among CD4+ contracting clones, most were CM and EM, and CD8+ ones EMRA. Later expanders leaned CD4+, whereas day 15 to 85 contracting clones were balanced CD4/CD8. That cross-reactive memory joined was suggested by some responding clones appearing in pre-infection memory.

This clonotype was seen more than once but under ten times. As yet, its antigen is unknown. V lost 4 bases, J lost 5 bases, and 21 bases lay in between. CDR1 SGHRS and CDR2 YFSETQ come from the germline V gene. This CDR3 has 16 amino acids. From the 5' RACE reads, TCRdb called clonotypes with MiXCR, one entry per CDR3 protein. The data hold 110,000 to 150,000 distinct CDR3 sequences, with 14% to 15% observed a single time. Sequenced material: PBMCs or a T cell subset sorted from them (not recorded which). This receptor was obtained from an adult woman who had mild COVID-19 (a few samples of this study predate the infection). Cell type and time point are not known. V gene TRBV5-1 combines with J gene TRBJ1-1; the D gene is possibly TRBD1 (5 bases). In DNA form, the CDR3 reads TGCGCCAGCAGCACCTCGACAGCCATGTCAGGGACTGAAGCTTTCTTT. This encodes CASSTSTAMSGTEAFF.